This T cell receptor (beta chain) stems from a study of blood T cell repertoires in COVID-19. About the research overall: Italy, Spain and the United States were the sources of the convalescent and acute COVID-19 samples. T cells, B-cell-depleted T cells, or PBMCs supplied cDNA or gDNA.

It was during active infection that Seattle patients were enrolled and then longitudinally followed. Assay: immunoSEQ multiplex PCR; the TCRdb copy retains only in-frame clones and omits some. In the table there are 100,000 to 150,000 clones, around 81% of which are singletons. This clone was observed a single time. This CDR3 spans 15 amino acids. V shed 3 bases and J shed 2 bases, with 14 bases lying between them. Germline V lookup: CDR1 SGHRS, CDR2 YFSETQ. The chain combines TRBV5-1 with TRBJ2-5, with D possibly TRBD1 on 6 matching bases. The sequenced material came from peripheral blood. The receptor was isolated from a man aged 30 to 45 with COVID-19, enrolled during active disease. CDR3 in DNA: TGCGCCAGCAGCTCCCTCCGAGGACAGCAAGAGACCCAGTACTTC. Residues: CASSSLRGQQETQYF.